This T cell receptor beta chain came from a study of spatial heterogeneity in lung cancer. This clonotype rates as medium-sized. Its antigen is currently unknown. Because this beta chain is a stray read in a library intended to capture alpha chains, its abundance should not be given much weight. TCRdb reanalysed the 5' RACE reads using MiXCR and keeps one entry per CDR3 protein. The sample shows fewer than 1,900 distinct CDR3 sequences, 10% of them seen only once. Stated time point: sample taken at primary tumor resection. Study results and caveats: One measure, the expanded intratumoral alpha and beta TCR count, tracked tumor mutation counts.

The material sequenced was lung tumor tissue, taken at surgery. This TCR derives from a female donor with early-stage non-small cell lung cancer.

CDR3 loop: CASSSRTGGIGELFF. The CDR3 DNA is TGCGCCAGCAGCTCACGGACAGGGGGCATCGGGGAGCTGTTTTTT. The rearrangement uses TRBV5-1 and TRBJ2-2; 11 bases match TRBD1. CDR1 SGHRS and CDR2 YFSETQ come from the germline V gene. The length of the CDR3 is 15 residues. The ends lost 3 bases at V and 7 bases at J; junction bases unmatched: 5.